What follows is one TCR beta chain and its context. Its specificity is unknown. The data were obtained in a study of regulatory T cells in long-lasting Graves disease. Study results and caveats: A greater number of public clonotypes (under 3,000) was shared by persistent patients than by new patients (approximately 910).

Time point specified: newly diagnosed GD, antithyroid drugs for less than 3 months. The TCR library was prepared using RNA isolated from PBMCs. Sequencing libraries for TCR beta were prepared with iRepertoire HTBI primers and Arm-PCR of CDR3 regions. One entry per CDR3 protein results from TCRdb running MiXCR on the multiplex PCR reads. The table shows around 330,000 distinct CDR3 sequences, with over 15% occurring only once. The CDR3 is made up of 14 amino acids. The ends lost 4 bases at V and 6 bases at J; junction bases unmatched: 4. Germline CDR1 reads LNHDA; CDR2 reads SQIVND (reference sequence).

This specimen was peripheral blood mononuclear cells (PBMCs), taken at new diagnosis, from a patient treated with antithyroid drugs. The chain employs TRBV19 and TRBJ1-4; 8 positions agree with TRBD1. The TCR originated in a female donor with Graves disease. CDR3 DNA: TGTGCCAGTAGTAGGACAGGGCGAGATGAAAAACTGTTTTTT. It encodes CASSRTGRDEKLFF.